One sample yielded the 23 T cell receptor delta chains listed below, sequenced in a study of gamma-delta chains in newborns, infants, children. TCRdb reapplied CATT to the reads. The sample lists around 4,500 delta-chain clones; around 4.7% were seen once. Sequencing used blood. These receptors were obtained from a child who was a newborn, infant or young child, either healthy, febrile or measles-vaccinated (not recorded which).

CDR3 coding DNA: TGTGCCTGTGACACGTACTGGGGGACCCCCTCCTGGGACACCCGACAGATGTTTTTC. Encoded protein: CACDTYWGTPSWDTRQMFF. The chain recombines TRDV2 with TRDJ3, with 9 nucleotides matching TRDD3. This CDR3 spans 19 amino acids. The V segment lost 1 base and the J segment 0 bases; nucleotides outside the gene matches: 6. The germline gives CDR1 GEAIGNYY, CDR2 EKD.

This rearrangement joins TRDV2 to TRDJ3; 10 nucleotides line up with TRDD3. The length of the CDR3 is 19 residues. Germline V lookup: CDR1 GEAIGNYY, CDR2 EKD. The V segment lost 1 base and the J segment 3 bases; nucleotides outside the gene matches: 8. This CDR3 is CACDTFGLGDDWDTRQMFF. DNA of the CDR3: TGTGCCTGTGACACTTTCGGACTGGGGGATGACTGGGACACCCGACAGATGTTTTTC.

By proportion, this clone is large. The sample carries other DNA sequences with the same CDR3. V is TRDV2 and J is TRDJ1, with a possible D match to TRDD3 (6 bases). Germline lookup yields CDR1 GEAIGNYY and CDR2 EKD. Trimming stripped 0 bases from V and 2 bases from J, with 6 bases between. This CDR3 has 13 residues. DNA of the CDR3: TGTGCCTGTGACACCTGGGGGACCGATAAACTCATCTTT. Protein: CACDTWGTDKLIF.

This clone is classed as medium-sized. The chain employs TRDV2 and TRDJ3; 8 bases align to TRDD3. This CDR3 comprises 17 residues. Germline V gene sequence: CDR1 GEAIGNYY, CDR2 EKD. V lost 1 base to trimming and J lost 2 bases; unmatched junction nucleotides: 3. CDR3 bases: TGTGCCTGTGACACGTGGGATACGACCTGGGACACCCGACAGATGTTTTTC. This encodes CACDTWDTTWDTRQMFF.

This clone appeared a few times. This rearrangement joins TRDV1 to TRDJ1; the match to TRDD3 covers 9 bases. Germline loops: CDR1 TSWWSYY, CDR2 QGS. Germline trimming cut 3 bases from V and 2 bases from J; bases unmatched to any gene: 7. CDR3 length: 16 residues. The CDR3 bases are TGTGCTCTTGGGGACCTCCAGGGGATACGGACCGATAAACTCATCTTT. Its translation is CALGDLQGIRTDKLIF.

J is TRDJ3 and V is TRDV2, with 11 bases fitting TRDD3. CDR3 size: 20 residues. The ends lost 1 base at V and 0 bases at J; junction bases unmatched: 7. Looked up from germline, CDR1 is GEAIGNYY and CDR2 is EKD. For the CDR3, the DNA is TGTGCCTGTGACACTGGGGGATACGACGCGAGCTCCTGGGACACCCGACAGATGTTTTTC. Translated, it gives CACDTGGYDASSWDTRQMFF.

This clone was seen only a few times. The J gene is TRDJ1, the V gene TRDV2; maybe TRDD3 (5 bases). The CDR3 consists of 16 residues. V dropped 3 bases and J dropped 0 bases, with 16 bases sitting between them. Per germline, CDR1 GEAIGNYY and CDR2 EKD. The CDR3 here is CACDPVLADYTDKLIF. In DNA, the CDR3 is TGTGCCTGTGACCCCGTACTGGCTGATTACACCGATAAACTCATCTTT.

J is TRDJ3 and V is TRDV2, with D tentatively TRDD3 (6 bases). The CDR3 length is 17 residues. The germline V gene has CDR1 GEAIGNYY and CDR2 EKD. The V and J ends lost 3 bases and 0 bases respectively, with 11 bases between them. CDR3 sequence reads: CACDWGPSSWDTRQMFF. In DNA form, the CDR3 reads TGTGCCTGTGACTGGGGGCCAAGCTCCTGGGACACCCGACAGATGTTTTTC.

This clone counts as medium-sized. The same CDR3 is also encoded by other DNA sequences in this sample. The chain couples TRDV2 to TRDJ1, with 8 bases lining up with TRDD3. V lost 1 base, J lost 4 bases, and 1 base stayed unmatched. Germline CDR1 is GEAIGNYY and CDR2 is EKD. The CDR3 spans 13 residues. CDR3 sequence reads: CACDTWGIDKLIF. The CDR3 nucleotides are TGTGCCTGTGACACGTGGGGGATCGATAAACTCATCTTT.

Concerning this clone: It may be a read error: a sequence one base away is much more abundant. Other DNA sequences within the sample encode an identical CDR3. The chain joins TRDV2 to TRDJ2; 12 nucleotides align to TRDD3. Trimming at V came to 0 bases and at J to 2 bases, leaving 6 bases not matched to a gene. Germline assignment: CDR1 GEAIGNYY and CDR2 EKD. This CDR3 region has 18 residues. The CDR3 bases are TGTGCCTGTGACACCGTACTGGGGGATACTAGCTTGACAGCACAACTCTTCTTT. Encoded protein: CACDTVLGDTSLTAQLFF.

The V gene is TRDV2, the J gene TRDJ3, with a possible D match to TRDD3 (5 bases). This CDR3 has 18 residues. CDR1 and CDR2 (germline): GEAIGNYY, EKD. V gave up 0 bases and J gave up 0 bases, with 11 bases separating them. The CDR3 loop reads CACDTVGASSWDTRQMFF. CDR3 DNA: TGTGCCTGTGACACCGTTGGGGCTAGCTCCTGGGACACCCGACAGATGTTTTTC.

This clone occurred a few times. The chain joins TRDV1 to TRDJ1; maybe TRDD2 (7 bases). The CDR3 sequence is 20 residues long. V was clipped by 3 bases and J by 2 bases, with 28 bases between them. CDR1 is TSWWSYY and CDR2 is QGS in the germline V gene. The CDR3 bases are TGTGCTCTTGGGGATGCGCCATTTCCTACGTGTGATACGCTTACCGATAAACTCATCTTT. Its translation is CALGDAPFPTCDTLTDKLIF.

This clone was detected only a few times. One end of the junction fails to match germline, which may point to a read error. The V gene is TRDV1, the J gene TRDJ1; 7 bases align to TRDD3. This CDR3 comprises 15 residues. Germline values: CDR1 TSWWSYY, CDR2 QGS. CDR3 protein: CAHGEWRIRQNKLIF. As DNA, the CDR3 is TGTGCTCATGGGGAATGGAGGATACGCCAGAATAAACTCATCTTT.

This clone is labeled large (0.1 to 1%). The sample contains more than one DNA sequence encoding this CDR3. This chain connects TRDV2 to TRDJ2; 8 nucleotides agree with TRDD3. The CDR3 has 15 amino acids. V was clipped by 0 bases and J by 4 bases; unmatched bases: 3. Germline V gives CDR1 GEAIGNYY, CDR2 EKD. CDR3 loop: CACDTLGETTAQLFF. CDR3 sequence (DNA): TGTGCCTGTGACACCCTGGGGGAAACGACAGCACAACTCTTCTTT.

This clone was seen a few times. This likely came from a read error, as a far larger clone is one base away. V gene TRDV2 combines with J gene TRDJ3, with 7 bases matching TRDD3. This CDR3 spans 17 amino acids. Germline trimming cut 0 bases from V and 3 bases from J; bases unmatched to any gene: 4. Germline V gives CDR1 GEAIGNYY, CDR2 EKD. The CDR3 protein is CACDTWGSFWDTRQMFF. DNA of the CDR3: TGTGCCTGTGACACCTGGGGGAGCTTCTGGGACACCCGACAGATGTTTTTC.

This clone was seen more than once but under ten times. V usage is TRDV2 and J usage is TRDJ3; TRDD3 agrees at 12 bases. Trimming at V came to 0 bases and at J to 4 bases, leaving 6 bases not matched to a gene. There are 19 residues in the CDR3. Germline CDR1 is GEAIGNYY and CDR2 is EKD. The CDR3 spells CACDTAGGYESWDTRQMFF. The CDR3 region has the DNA TGTGCCTGTGACACCGCTGGGGGATACGAGTCTTGGGACACCCGACAGATGTTTTTC.

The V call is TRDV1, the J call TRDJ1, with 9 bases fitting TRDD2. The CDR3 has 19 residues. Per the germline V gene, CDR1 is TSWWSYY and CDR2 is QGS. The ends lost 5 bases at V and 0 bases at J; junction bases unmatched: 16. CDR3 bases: TGTGCTCTTGGGATGTCACGGGCCTTCCTACTACATTACACCGATAAACTCATCTTT. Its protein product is CALGMSRAFLLHYTDKLIF.

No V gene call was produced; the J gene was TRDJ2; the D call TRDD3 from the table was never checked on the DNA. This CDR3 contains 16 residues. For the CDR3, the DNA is TGTGCCTGTGACCCCGTACTGGGGTTGGTGACAGCACAACTCTTCTTT. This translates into CACDPVLGLVTAQLFF.

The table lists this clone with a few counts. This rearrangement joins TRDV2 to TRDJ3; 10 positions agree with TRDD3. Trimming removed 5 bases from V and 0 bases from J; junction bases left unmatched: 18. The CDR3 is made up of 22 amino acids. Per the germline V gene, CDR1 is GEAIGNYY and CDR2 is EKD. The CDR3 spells CACAPVTPQRGIRSWDTRQMFF. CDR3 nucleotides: TGTGCCTGTGCCCCTGTGACACCGCAGAGGGGGATACGCTCCTGGGACACCCGACAGATGTTTTTC.

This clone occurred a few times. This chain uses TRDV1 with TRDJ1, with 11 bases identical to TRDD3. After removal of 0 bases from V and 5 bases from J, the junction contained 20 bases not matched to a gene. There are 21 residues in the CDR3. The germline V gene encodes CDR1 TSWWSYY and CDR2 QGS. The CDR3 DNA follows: TGTGCTCTTGGGGAACTAGTGGCGCGGGAGTACTGGGGGATAGTTTCGGATAAACTCATCTTT. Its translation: CALGELVAREYWGIVSDKLIF.

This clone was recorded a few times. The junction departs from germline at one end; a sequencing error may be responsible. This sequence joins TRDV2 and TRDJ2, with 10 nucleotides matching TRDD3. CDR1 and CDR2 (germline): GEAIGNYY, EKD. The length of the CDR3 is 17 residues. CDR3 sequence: CACDPILGDSSTALLFF. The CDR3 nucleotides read TGTGCCTGTGATCCAATACTGGGGGATTCATCGACAGCACTACTCTTCTTT.

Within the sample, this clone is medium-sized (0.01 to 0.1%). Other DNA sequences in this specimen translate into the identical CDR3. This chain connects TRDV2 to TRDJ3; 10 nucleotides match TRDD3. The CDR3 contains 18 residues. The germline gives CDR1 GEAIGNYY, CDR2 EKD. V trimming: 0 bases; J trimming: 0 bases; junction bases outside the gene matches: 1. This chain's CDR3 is CACDTGGYGSWDTRQMFF. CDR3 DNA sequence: TGTGCCTGTGACACCGGGGGATACGGCTCCTGGGACACCCGACAGATGTTTTTC.

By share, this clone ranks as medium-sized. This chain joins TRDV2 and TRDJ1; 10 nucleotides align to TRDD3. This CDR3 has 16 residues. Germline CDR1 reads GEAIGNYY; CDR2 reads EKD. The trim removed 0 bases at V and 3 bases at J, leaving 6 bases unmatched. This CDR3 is CACDTWGILTADKLIF. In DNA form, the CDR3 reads TGTGCCTGTGACACCTGGGGGATACTGACGGCCGATAAACTCATCTTT.